The next 21 T cell receptor beta chains were all read from a single sample in a study of T cells in Graves' hyperthyroidism and ophthalmopathy. Regions amplified from RNA transcripts were the TCR beta CDR3 regions. When the TCR CDR3 underwent first-round RT-PCR, the HTBI primer set was used. TCRdb redid the calling of the multiplex PCR reads with MiXCR, one entry per CDR3 protein. The table shows almost 250,000 distinct CDR3 sequences, with roughly 22% occurring only once. The specimen was blood. The receptors were sampled from a woman between 35 and 50 years old with Graves' ophthalmopathy.

The table lists this clonotype with many counts. At one boundary the junction diverges from the germline segment, which might be a read error. The rearrangement links TRBV5-1 to TRBJ1-1, with TRBD1 identical over 8 bases. Germline V CDR1 and CDR2: SGHRS, YFSETQ. The CDR3 totals 14 residues. The CDR3 sequence: CASSLGQANTEAFF. CDR3 nucleotide sequence: TGTGCCAGCAGTTTGGGACAGGCTAACACTGAAGCTTTCTTT.

The chain recombines TRBV7-6 with TRBJ2-7; D is undetermined. V shed 1 base and J shed 7 bases, with 11 bases lying between them. Germline V gives CDR1 SGHVS, CDR2 FNYEAQ. The CDR3 consists of 13 residues. In DNA form, the CDR3 reads TGTGCCAGCAGCTTAGAGGGTCTTGGAGAGCAGTACTTC. Protein sequence: CASSLEGLGEQYF.

V gene TRBV11-2 combines with J gene TRBJ1-2, with 7 nucleotides matching TRBD1. Per the germline V gene, CDR1 is SGHAT and CDR2 is FQNNGV. V shed 4 bases and J 2 bases; nucleotides not matched to a gene: 13. This CDR3 is built from 17 residues. CDR3 in amino acids: CASSSTGRTFPNYGYTF. Written as DNA, the CDR3 is TGTGCCAGCAGCTCGACAGGGCGCACCTTCCCAAACTATGGCTACACCTTC.

This clonotype was seen many times. V and J are TRBV2 and TRBJ2-7; D uncertain. Trimming removed 6 bases from V and 7 bases from J, with 16 bases in between. CDR3 length: 13 residues. Germline V lookup: CDR1 SNHLY, CDR2 FYNNEI. The CDR3 nucleotides read TGTGCCAGCAGCGCGTCGGGTTTTTATGAGCAGTACTTC. Amino acid sequence: CASSASGFYEQYF.

The CDR3 coding sequence is TGTGCCAGCAGGTCGGCGGGGCAATACTACGAGCAGTACTTC. Amino acids: CASRSAGQYYEQYF. The genes are TRBV27 and TRBJ2-7; tentatively, D is TRBD2 (6 bases). CDR3 size: 14 residues. The V end lost 6 bases, the J end lost 3 bases, and 15 bases lay between the germline ends. CDR1 and CDR2 from the germline V gene are MNHEY and SMNVEV (reference sequence).

This clonotype appeared many times. The chain is built from TRBV6-5 and TRBJ1-1, with D unclear. This CDR3 spans 13 amino acids. Germline CDR1 is MNHEY and CDR2 is SVGAGI. Trimming took off 7 bases at V and 4 bases at J, with 13 bases between the two ends. In DNA form, the CDR3 reads TGTGCCAGCATCGGGGTGGGGTCCACTGAAGCTTTCTTT. Its protein product is CASIGVGSTEAFF.

This clonotype was found many times. This chain connects TRBV4-1 to TRBJ2-7; tentative D call: TRBD2 (5 bases). The V gene lost 2 bases and the J gene lost 0 bases, with 14 bases spanning the gap. Germline loops: CDR1 MGHRA, CDR2 YSYEKL. This CDR3 spans 16 amino acids. The CDR3 DNA reads TGCGCCAGCAGCCAATCTGAGCGGTTAAGCTCCTACGAGCAGTACTTC. Its protein is CASSQSERLSSYEQYF.

This clonotype was detected ten times or more. The rearrangement uses TRBV4-2 and TRBJ1-2, with 7 bases aligning to TRBD1. Germline trimming cut 4 bases from V and 2 bases from J; bases unmatched to any gene: 4. Per germline, CDR1 LGHNA and CDR2 YNFKEQ. This CDR3 comprises 14 residues. DNA of the CDR3: TGTGCCAGCAGCCTCGGGACAGACAACTATGGCTACACCTTC. This sequence encodes CASSLGTDNYGYTF.

The chain has TRBV6-2 or TRBV6-3 and TRBJ1-1; D unresolved. V gave up 4 bases and J gave up 1 base, with 10 bases separating them. Germline V gene sequence: CDR1 MNHEY, CDR2 SVGEGT. There are 14 residues in the CDR3. CDR3 nucleotides: TGTGCCAGCAGTTTTACGCTGGCGAACACTGAAGCTTTCTTT. It encodes CASSFTLANTEAFF.

This clonotype was seen at least ten times. The rearrangement links TRBV5-1 to TRBJ2-1, with 11 bases matching TRBD2. This CDR3 contains 14 residues. The V and J ends lost 3 bases and 4 bases, in that order; junction bases with no gene match: 0. Per germline, CDR1 SGHRS and CDR2 YFSETQ. CDR3 sequence: CASSSSGGYNEQFF. CDR3 DNA sequence: TGCGCCAGCAGCTCTAGCGGGGGGTACAATGAGCAGTTCTTC.

The gene calls are TRBV11-3 and TRBJ2-4; 9 positions agree with TRBD2. Judging by the DNA end, TRBJ2-7 fits better; the J call may be wrong. Germline V lookup: CDR1 SGHNT, CDR2 YENEEA. There are 15 residues in the CDR3. The DNA of the CDR3 is TGTGCCAGCAGCTCAGGTAGCGGGAGTACGGACGAGCAGTACTTC. It specifies CASSSGSGSTDEQYF.

The V call is TRBV20-1, the J call TRBJ1-5; a possible D gene is TRBD1 (5 bases). The V end was cut by 6 bases, the J end by 3 bases, with 18 bases between. This CDR3 region has 15 residues. Germline lookup yields CDR1 DFQATT and CDR2 SNEGSKA (reference sequence). The CDR3 bases are TGCAGTGCGCGCGGGACCTTGAATGACAATCAGCCCCAGCATTTT. Translating it yields CSARGTLNDNQPQHF.

This clonotype was counted ten times or more. The rearrangement uses TRBV4-1 and TRBJ2-2, with 9 bases aligning to TRBD2. J lost 2 bases, V lost 0 bases, and 7 bases had no gene match. There are 18 residues in the CDR3. The germline gives CDR1 MGHRA, CDR2 YSYEKL. The CDR3 nucleotides are TGCGCCAGCAGCCAAGATATGAGACTAGCGGATAACACCGGGGAGCTGTTTTTT. Its protein product is CASSQDMRLADNTGELFF.

This clonotype showed up many times. The J gene is TRBJ1-2, the V gene TRBV28; possibly TRBD1 for D (6 bases). CDR1 is MDHEN and CDR2 is SYDVKM in the germline V gene. The CDR3 consists of 15 residues. The V and J ends lost 3 bases and 8 bases respectively, with 19 bases between them. CDR3 residues: CASSFTNDRRGGYTF. In DNA, the CDR3 is TGTGCCAGCAGTTTCACCAACGACAGAAGGGGGGGCTACACCTTC.

The table lists this clonotype with many counts. This rearrangement joins TRBV3-1 to TRBJ2-7; 9 nucleotides align to TRBD1. The CDR3 has 15 amino acids. Germline-derived CDR1 and CDR2 are LGHDT and YNNKEL (reference sequence). Trimming took 1 base from V and 7 from J; bases not matched to a gene: 8. This chain's CDR3 is CASSQVRTGVREQYF. CDR3 in DNA: TGTGCCAGCAGCCAAGTTCGGACAGGGGTAAGGGAGCAGTACTTC.

The rearrangement uses TRBV12-3 or TRBV12-4 and TRBJ2-7, with D possibly TRBD2 on 5 matching bases. Trimming cost V 5 bases and J 6 bases, with 11 bases left between them. This CDR3 is built from 12 residues. In nucleotides, the CDR3 is TGTGCCAGCAGTGGGGAGTTCTCCGAGCAGTACTTC. Residues: CASSGEFSEQYF.

At least ten counts were recorded for this clonotype. The V gene is TRBV28, the J gene TRBJ1-1; D may be TRBD1 (6 bases). Germline loops: CDR1 MDHEN, CDR2 SYDVKM. The CDR3 consists of 14 residues. Trimming cost V 2 bases and J 3 bases, with 10 bases left between them. The CDR3 is CASSLPQGYTEAFF. For the CDR3, the DNA is TGTGCCAGCAGTTTACCCCAGGGGTACACTGAAGCTTTCTTT.

This clonotype was picked up many times. V usage is TRBV5-1 and J usage is TRBJ2-5; 12 nucleotides match TRBD1. The CDR3 runs to 15 residues. The J segment lost 4 bases and the V segment lost 4 bases, leaving 5 bases of the junction unmatched. Germline values: CDR1 SGHRS, CDR2 YFSETQ. The CDR3 DNA follows: TGCGCCAGCAGCGCGCCGGGACAGGGGGCAGAGACCCAGTACTTC. Protein product: CASSAPGQGAETQYF.

This clonotype was seen at least ten times. J is TRBJ1-3 and V is TRBV2, with D possibly being TRBD1 (6 bases). The V and J ends lost 4 bases and 7 bases respectively, with 17 bases between them. Germline CDR1 is SNHLY and CDR2 is FYNNEI. The CDR3 consists of 15 residues. The CDR3 here is CASSVRGQEGNTIYF. CDR3 in DNA: TGTGCCAGCAGTGTAAGGGGACAAGAAGGGAACACCATATATTTT.

There are many counts of this clonotype. V is TRBV7-9 and J is TRBJ1-5, with D uncertain. The V and J ends lost 1 base and 6 bases respectively, with 10 bases between them. This CDR3 region has 14 residues. Germline-derived CDR1 and CDR2 are SEHNR and FQNEAQ (reference sequence). CDR3 DNA: TGTGCCAGCAGCTTAGATCTGCCAGGTCAGCCCCAGCATTTT. Its translation is CASSLDLPGQPQHF.

This clonotype was recorded at least ten times. The rearrangement joins TRBV6-5 to TRBJ2-7; D is ambiguous. V was clipped by 7 bases and J by 3 bases, with 13 bases between them. Germline CDR1 is MNHEY and CDR2 is SVGAGI. The CDR3 contains 13 residues. CDR3 sequence (DNA): TGTGCCAGCATAATGGGCGGCGACTACGAGCAGTACTTC. It translates to CASIMGGDYEQYF.